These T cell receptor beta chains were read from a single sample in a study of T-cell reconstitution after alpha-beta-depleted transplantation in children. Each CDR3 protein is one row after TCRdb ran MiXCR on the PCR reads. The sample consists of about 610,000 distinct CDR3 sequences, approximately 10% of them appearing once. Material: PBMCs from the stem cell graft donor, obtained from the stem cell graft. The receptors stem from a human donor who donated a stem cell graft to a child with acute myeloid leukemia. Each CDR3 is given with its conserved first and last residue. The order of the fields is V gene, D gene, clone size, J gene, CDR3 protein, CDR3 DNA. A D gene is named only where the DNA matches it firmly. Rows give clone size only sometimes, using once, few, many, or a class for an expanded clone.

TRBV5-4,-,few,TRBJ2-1,CASSLRMRASRQSWNEQFF,TGTGCCAGCAGCTTGAGGATGAGGGCTAGCCGGCAATCGTGGAATGAGCAGTTCTTC
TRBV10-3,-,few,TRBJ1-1,CAITKRGIMNTEAFF,TGTGCCATCACCAAGCGGGGGATAATGAACACTGAAGCTTTCTTT
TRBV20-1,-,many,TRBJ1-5,CSAHSSNQPQHF,TGCAGTGCCCACAGTAGCAATCAGCCCCAGCATTTT
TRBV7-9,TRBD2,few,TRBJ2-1,CASSPTRTSQQFF,TGTGCCAGCAGTCCAACCCGGACTAGCCAGCAGTTCTTC
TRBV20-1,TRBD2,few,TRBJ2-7,CSAPSQGISGRVYEQYF,TGCAGTGCCCCCTCCCAGGGGATTAGCGGGAGGGTCTACGAGCAGTACTTC
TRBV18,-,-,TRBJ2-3,CASSPGSYTDTQYF,TGTGCCAGCTCACCAGGGAGCTACACAGATACGCAGTATTTT
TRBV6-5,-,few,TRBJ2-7,CASSYSGGGVLYEQYF,TGTGCCAGCAGTTACTCGGGAGGAGGGGTACTCTACGAGCAGTACTTC
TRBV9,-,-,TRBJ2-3,CASSPRPPEVDTQYF,TGTGCCAGCAGCCCCCGGCCTCCCGAGGTAGATACGCAGTATTTT
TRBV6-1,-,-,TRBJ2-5,CASSGGGLGSETQYF,TGTGCCAGCAGCGGTGGGGGGCTGGGATCGGAGACCCAGTACTTC
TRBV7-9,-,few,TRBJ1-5,CASSLADRPNQPQHF,TGTGCCAGCAGCTTAGCAGACAGGCCCAATCAGCCCCAGCATTTT
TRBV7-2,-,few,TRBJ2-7,CASSFGGSSEQYF,TGTGCCAGCAGCTTTGGGGGTTCGAGCGAGCAGTACTTC
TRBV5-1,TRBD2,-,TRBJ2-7,CASSLAGLAGDPTGEQYF,TGCGCCAGCAGTCTAGCAGGACTAGCGGGAGACCCGACGGGCGAGCAGTACTTC
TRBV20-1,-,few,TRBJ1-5,CSARNGQPQHF,TGCAGTGCTAGAAACGGGCAGCCCCAGCATTTT
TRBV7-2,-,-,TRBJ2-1,CASSPPLLPGDEQFF,TGTGCCAGCAGCCCACCCCTGCTACCTGGCGATGAGCAGTTCTTC
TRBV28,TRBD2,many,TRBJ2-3,CASSPRRRGSQDTQYF,TGTGCCAGCAGTCCACGACGCCGCGGGAGCCAAGATACGCAGTATTTT
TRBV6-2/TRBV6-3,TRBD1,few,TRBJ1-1,CASRDPGQGDYEAFF,TGTGCCAGCAGGGATCCGGGACAGGGCGATTATGAAGCTTTCTTT
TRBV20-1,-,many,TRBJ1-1,CSARDVAGRIWAEAFF,TGCAGTGCTAGAGATGTGGCAGGCCGCATCTGGGCTGAAGCTTTCTTT
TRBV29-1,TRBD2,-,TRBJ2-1,CSVPRETSGSYNEQFF,TGCAGCGTGCCGCGCGAGACTAGCGGGTCCTACAATGAGCAGTTCTTC
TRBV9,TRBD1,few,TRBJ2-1,CASSADRGKYNEQFF,TGTGCCAGCAGCGCCGACAGGGGCAAATACAATGAGCAGTTCTTC
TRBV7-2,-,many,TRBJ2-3,CASSLDRSDTQYF,TGTGCCAGCAGCCTGGACAGATCAGATACGCAGTATTTT
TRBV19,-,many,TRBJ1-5,CASIGGGQPQHF,TGTGCCAGCATCGGGGGAGGTCAGCCCCAGCATTTT
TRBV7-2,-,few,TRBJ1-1,CASSLESGQFGSEAFF,TGTGCCAGCAGCTTAGAGTCGGGACAATTCGGTAGTGAAGCTTTCTTT
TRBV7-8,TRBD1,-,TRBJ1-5,CASSQRDRGKVSGNQPQHF,TGTGCCAGCAGCCAACGGGACAGGGGGAAAGTGAGTGGCAATCAGCCCCAGCATTTT
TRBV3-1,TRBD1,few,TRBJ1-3,CASSQDLQGAINF,TGTGCCAGCAGCCAAGACCTACAGGGGGCGATCAATTTT
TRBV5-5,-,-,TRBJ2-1,CASSLGWWERGRYNEQFF,TGTGCCAGCAGCTTGGGGTGGTGGGAAAGAGGGCGTTACAATGAGCAGTTCTTC
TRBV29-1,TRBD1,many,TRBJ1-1,CSVASQGGLTEAFF,TGCAGCGTTGCGTCCCAGGGGGGGTTGACTGAAGCTTTCTTT
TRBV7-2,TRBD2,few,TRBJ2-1,CASSFPTSGRPNEQFF,TGTGCCAGCAGCTTCCCGACTAGCGGGAGGCCCAATGAGCAGTTCTTC
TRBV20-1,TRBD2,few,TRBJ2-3,CSARSLGLAGSGDTQYF,TGCAGTGCTAGATCCCTAGGCCTAGCGGGGTCAGGAGATACGCAGTATTTT
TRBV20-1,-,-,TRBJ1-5,CSGRDRGRDQPQHF,TGCAGTGGCAGAGATAGGGGACGCGATCAGCCCCAGCATTTT